The rows below give T cell receptor beta chains drawn from one sample of a study of CD8+CD57+ T cells in acquired aplastic anemia. MiXCR was run by TCRdb on the reads, yielding one entry per CDR3 protein. The sample comprises roughly 250,000 distinct CDR3 sequences, 82% of which are singletons, and 40% to 55% rests with the top ten. Material for sequencing was sorted CD4+, CD8+, or CD8+CD57+ T cells (not recorded which) from PBMCs. The receptor source for this set is a human donor with aplastic anemia. The CDR3 runs from the conserved cysteine through the conserved F or W. A D gene is named only where the DNA matches it firmly. Size is omitted from some rows. Given values are once, few, many or a class for expanded clones.

DNA	CDR3	size	V	D	J
TGTGCCAGCAGCTTAGGCACTGAAGGGGGGAGCGATGAGCAGTTCTTC	CASSLGTEGGSDEQFF	NA	TRBV5-1	NA	TRBJ2-1
TGTGCCAGCAGCTTAGCAGGAGGGGGGTCTGCGCAGCGATTT	CASSLAGGGSAQRF	NA	TRBV12-3/TRBV12-4	NA	TRBJ2-3
TGCAGTGCTAGAGACGGGTCGGCGGGAGTTAGCGAGCAGTACTTC	CSARDGSAGVSEQYF	NA	TRBV20-1	TRBD2	TRBJ2-7
TGCAGTGCTAACAGGGGCGAAAAACTGTTTTTT	CSANRGEKLFF	NA	TRBV20-1	TRBD1	TRBJ1-4
TGCAGTGCTAGGACAGGCGACACAGATACGCAGTATTTT	CSARTGDTDTQYF	few	TRBV20-1	NA	TRBJ2-3
TGCGCCAGCAGCATAGACAGGATTTACGAGCAGTACTTC	CASSIDRIYEQYF	NA	TRBV5-1	NA	TRBJ2-7
TGTGCCAGCAGTCTCGACGGAGGTCCCGATTCTCAGTACTTT	CASSLDGGPDSQYF	NA	TRBV7-3	NA	TRBJ2-3
TGTGCCAGCAGCTTAGAAGTGGCAGCCCGGGTCAAGTATTTT	CASSLEVAARVKYF	NA	TRBV11-1	NA	TRBJ2-3
TGTGCCAGCATCCCAGGGGGGTACACCGGGGAGCTGTTTTTT	CASIPGGYTGELFF	NA	TRBV12-5	NA	TRBJ2-2
TGTGCCACCTCCCCCTATAACTATGGCTACACCTTC	CATSPYNYGYTF	few	TRBV15	NA	TRBJ1-2
TGTGCCAGCGGCTTGACAGGGGGCGCCGACTATGGCTACTTTTTT	CASGLTGGADYGYFF	NA	TRBV7-2	TRBD1	TRBJ1-4
TGTGCCAGCAGCCAAGGACACAAAGATACGCAGTATTTT	CASSQGHKDTQYF	NA	TRBV7-6	NA	TRBJ2-3
TGTGCCAGCAGCTTGAGCTCCTATAAATCACCCCACCACTTT	CASSLSSYKSPHHF	once	TRBV7-9	NA	TRBJ1-6
TGTGCCAGCAGCTTAGATACTAGCGGGAACACTGAAGCTTTCTTT	CASSLDTSGNTEAFF	once	TRBV7-2	NA	TRBJ1-1
TGCGCCAGCAGCTTGTCTTGGACAGGGAGGGTCGATGAGCAGTTCTTC	CASSLSWTGRVDEQFF	NA	TRBV5-1	NA	TRBJ2-1
TGTGCCAGCAGCTTAGTGGCAAGTACTGAAACGCAGTTTTTT	CASSLVASTETQFF	NA	TRBV7-2	NA	TRBJ1-4
TGTGCCAGCAGCGTAGGTCTGACAGGGACAACTGCAGCTTTCTTT	CASSVGLTGTTAAFF	once	TRBV9	TRBD1	TRBJ1-1
TGTGCCAGCAGCGTCTTCAGGCCGCAACCCCCTACGTTT	CASSVFRPQPPTF	NA	TRBV9	NA	TRBJ1-5
TGTGCCAGCAGCTTAGCGGTGAGACGCGATACGCAAGCTTTCTTT	CASSLAVRRDTQAFF	NA	TRBV7-8	NA	TRBJ1-1
TGTGCCAGTAGTCTAGCTAGCGGAGCCTCAGATGAGCAGTTTTTT	CASSLASGASDEQFF	NA	TRBV19	TRBD2	TRBJ2-3
TGTGCCAGCGGGGCCGGGCAGACAGATACGCAGTATTTT	CASGAGQTDTQYF	NA	TRBV5-5	NA	TRBJ2-3
NA	CASSEGSDTQYFEYF	few	TRBV9	NA	TRBJ2-7
TGTGCCAGCAGCTTTGCGAGAGGCCGGGGTAGCGATGATTTT	CASSFARGRGSDDF	once	TRBV7-9	NA	TRBJ2-3
TGTGCCACCAGTTTCCCCACGGGACTAGCAGTCAATGAGCAGTTCTTC	CATSFPTGLAVNEQFF	NA	TRBV15	TRBD2	TRBJ2-1
TGTGCCAGCAGCGTAGTACGCACAGATACGCAGTATTTT	CASSVVRTDTQYF	NA	TRBV11-2	NA	TRBJ2-3
TGTGCCACCAGCAAGGGACAGGGGGACCGATACAATGACTTC	CATSKGQGDRYNDF	NA	TRBV7-9	TRBD1	TRBJ2-5
TGTGCCAGCAGTGTTACGAGGAACACTGAAGCTTTCTTT	CASSVTRNTEAFF	NA	TRBV5-4	NA	TRBJ1-1
TGTGCCAGCAGCCGAGCGGAGGATAGCACCAACAATGAGGAGCAGTACTTC	CASSRAEDSTNNEEQYF	NA	TRBV7-6	NA	TRBJ2-7
TGTGCCAGCGGCTTAGCGGGGAGCTACGGGTACTTCGTCCTGACTTTC	CASGLAGSYGYFVLTF	NA	TRBV9	TRBD2	TRBJ2-6
TGTGCCAGCAGGGACGGGGCCTCAGATACGCAGTACTTT	CASRDGASDTQYF	NA	TRBV7-9	NA	TRBJ2-7
TGTGCCACCAGCAAAGGGTATGACAAAGAGACCCAGCACTTT	CATSKGYDKETQHF	NA	TRBV15	NA	TRBJ1-5
TGTGCCAGCAGTTCTGTCCAGGCAGGGGGAGAACTGTTTTTT	CASSSVQAGGELFF	NA	TRBV7-9	TRBD1	TRBJ1-4
TGTGCCAGCAGCTTAGCGGGAGGTATCGATACGCAGCCCCAGCATTTT	CASSLAGGIDTQPQHF	NA	TRBV7-2	NA	TRBJ1-5
TGTGCCAGCAGCCAAGATGATCCGCGGGGGGAGACCCAGTACTTC	CASSQDDPRGETQYF	NA	TRBV4-2	TRBD2	TRBJ2-5
TGTGCCAGCAGTGGGGCTAGGGGAGCGAACACTGAAGATTTCTTT	CASSGARGANTEDFF	few	TRBV2	NA	TRBJ2-1
TGTGCCAGCAGCCCGGGACAGGCACACACAGATACGCAGTATTTT	CASSPGQAHTDTQYF	NA	TRBV5-5	TRBD1	TRBJ2-3
TGTGCCAGCAGCGTGTACAGGGGGCTACACAATGAGCAGTTCTTC	CASSVYRGLHNEQFF	once	TRBV9	TRBD1	TRBJ2-1
TGTGCCAGCAGCTTAGATCGGACACGCAACACTGAAGCTTTCTTT	CASSLDRTRNTEAFF	few	TRBV7-8	NA	TRBJ1-1
TGCGCCAGCAGCCAGCATCCCCCAACTAATGAAAAACTGTTTTTT	CASSQHPPTNEKLFF	many	TRBV4-1	NA	TRBJ1-4
TGTGCCAGCAGCGTAGCGGAAGGTCCCCATACGAAGTATTTT	CASSVAEGPHTKYF	NA	TRBV9	NA	TRBJ2-3
TGTGCCAGCAGTCCTCTTACAGGGACTGAGGGCTACACCTTC	CASSPLTGTEGYTF	NA	TRBV25-1	NA	TRBJ1-2
TGCAGTGCTGGCGTCAGGGAGGCCGGGGAGCTGTTTTTT	CSAGVREAGELFF	once	TRBV20-1	NA	TRBJ2-2
TGTGCCAGCAGCACGGGACAGAAAAATCCACCCCTCCACTTT	CASSTGQKNPPLHF	NA	TRBV5-7	TRBD1	TRBJ1-6
TGTGCCAGCAGCTTAAGCTCCAGGGAGATTGAAACCCTGTACTTC	CASSLSSREIETLYF	NA	TRBV7-9	NA	TRBJ2-5
TGTGCCAGCAGCGTAGGGAAAAACACTGAAGCTTTCTTT	CASSVGKNTEAFF	few	TRBV2	NA	TRBJ1-1
TGCAGTGCTAGAGACGGGGACAGGCTAAGCACAGATACGCAGTATTTT	CSARDGDRLSTDTQYF	NA	TRBV20-1	TRBD1	TRBJ2-3
TGTGCCAGCAGCTTAGCTACGGGGGGGCAACGTGGCGAGCAGTACTTC	CASSLATGGQRGEQYF	NA	TRBV7-6	TRBD2	TRBJ2-7
TGTGCCAGCAGCTTAGCGGACTGGACAGGGATGCGGGAAAAACTGTTTTTT	CASSLADWTGMREKLFF	NA	TRBV7-8	TRBD1	TRBJ1-4
TGCGCCAGCAGTACGGGCGGTCTTGGCTACACCTTC	CASSTGGLGYTF	NA	TRBV5-1	NA	TRBJ1-2
TGTGCTAGCAGCTTATCGGGGGGTCCCGATACGCAGTTTTTT	CASSLSGGPDTQFF	NA	TRBV7-7	TRBD2	TRBJ2-3
TGTGCCAGCAGCGTCTTAGGGGACAAAGCTAACTATGGCTACACCTTC	CASSVLGDKANYGYTF	many	TRBV9	NA	TRBJ1-2
TGTGCCAGCAGCTTTCAAAGGGGCGGGGGACCCGATGAGCAGTTCTTC	CASSFQRGGGPDEQFF	NA	TRBV7-6	TRBD2	TRBJ2-1
TGTGCCAGCAGCCAGGGGGGCGGAAGCGTCCAGGATGAGCTGTTCTTC	CASSQGGGSVQDELFF	NA	TRBV2	NA	TRBJ2-1
TGTGCCAGCAGTTTATCGAAGGGAGCATCTGAAGCTTTCTTT	CASSLSKGASEAFF	many	TRBV27	NA	TRBJ1-1